The 23 T cell receptor beta chains below were found in one sample sequenced in a study of cytomegalovirus exposure and HLA in healthy donors (TCRdb year 2017). The method was the immunoSEQ multiplex PCR assay. For the multiplex PCR, a mixture combining 60 forward primers for TCR Vbeta segments and 13 reverse primers for TCR Jbeta segments was used. Drawn from immuneACCESS, this table holds only the in-frame rearrangements with V and J called that TCRdb kept. Clones are partly lost; checked studies trace under half to an unresolved V gene and leave the rest unexplained. The sample yields roughly 200,000 clones; 70% to 85% were counted once. 3.7% of the sample rests with the top ten. The sample comprised PBMCs. The receptor set was obtained from an older woman in good health and CMV-seropositive.

The rearrangement joins TRBV30 to TRBJ2-1; D is possibly TRBD1 (6 bases). The V and J ends lost 0 bases and 2 bases respectively, with 14 bases between them. The germline V gene has CDR1 GTSNPN and CDR2 SVGIG (reference sequence). The CDR3 extends over 16 amino acids. As DNA, the CDR3 is TGTGCCTGGAGTGTCAAAAGGACAGCCGCCTACAATGAGCAGTTCTTC. This translates into CAWSVKRTAAYNEQFF.

The gene calls are TRBV21-1 and TRBJ2-4; whether TRBD2, the table's D call, matches the DNA was not checked. TRBV21-1 is assigned pseudogene status. The CDR3 has 17 residues. DNA of the CDR3: TGTGCCAGCAGCAAAGATAACCGGCTAGCGGCCAAAAACATTCAGTACTTC. This codes for CASSKDNRLAAKNIQYF.

The J gene is TRBJ2-7, the V gene TRBV6-1, with a possible D match to TRBD1 (5 bases). Trimming shortened V by 2 bases and J by 6 bases, and 8 bases separated the two germline ends. This CDR3 has 12 amino acids. The germline V gene encodes CDR1 MNHNS and CDR2 SASEGT. In DNA, the CDR3 is TGTGCCAGCAGTGAACAGGGATCCGAGCAGTACTTC. Protein sequence: CASSEQGSEQYF.

The chain joins TRBV28 to TRBJ2-7; 7 bases line up with TRBD1. The CDR3 spans 14 residues. J was trimmed by 3 bases and V by 8 bases; bases with no gene match: 10. Germline CDR1 MDHEN, CDR2 SYDVKM. The CDR3 protein is CASLESRDSYEQYF. As DNA, the CDR3 is TGTGCCAGCCTTGAGTCCCGGGACAGCTACGAGCAGTACTTC.

The V call is TRBV4-1, the J call TRBJ2-1; D gene unclear. There are 15 residues in the CDR3. Germline CDR1 is MGHRA and CDR2 is YSYEKL. V shed 0 bases and J shed 2 bases, with 8 bases lying between them. The CDR3: CASSQDGVPYNEQFF. In nucleotides, the CDR3 is TGCGCCAGCAGCCAAGACGGAGTTCCCTACAATGAGCAGTTCTTC.

The chain has TRBV6-1 and TRBJ1-1; D is unresolved. Germline V gives CDR1 MNHNS, CDR2 SASEGT. Trimming stripped 3 bases from V and 1 base from J, with 9 bases between. CDR3 size: 14 residues. The CDR3 DNA is TGTGCCAGCAGTGATTATCAGAAGAACACTGAAGCTTTCTTT. Translation: CASSDYQKNTEAFF.

This chain joins TRBV18 and TRBJ1-1; 10 bases fit TRBD1. CDR3 length: 15 residues. With 0 bases clipped from V and 11 bases from J, the junction kept 9 bases outside the gene matches. Germline V gene lookup returns CDR1 KGHSH and CDR2 LQKENI. The CDR3 reads CASSPPGRQGAMAFF. CDR3 DNA sequence: TGTGCCAGCTCACCACCGGGCCGACAGGGGGCAATGGCTTTCTTT.

The rearrangement joins TRBV5-1 to TRBJ1-2; 7 bases align to TRBD1. The CDR3 spans 13 residues. The junction had 5 bases not matched to a gene; V was cut back by 3 bases and J by 6 bases. Germline CDR1 SGHRS, CDR2 YFSETQ. CDR3 DNA sequence: TGCGCCAGCAGCTATGACAGGGATAATGGCTACACCTTC. Translating gives CASSYDRDNGYTF.

CDR3 protein: CASSQDPEHVKRGYTF. CDR3 bases: TGTGCCAGCAGCCAAGATCCGGAACACGTGAAGCGTGGCTACACCTTC. This chain connects TRBV4-2 to TRBJ1-2; unclear D gene. Germline V CDR1 and CDR2: LGHNA, YNFKEQ. The CDR3 covers 16 residues. Trimming removed 0 bases at V and 7 bases at J, with 18 bases between.

The gene calls are TRBV2 and TRBJ2-7; D call uncertain. The CDR3 contains 12 residues. Trimming removed 8 bases from V and 1 base from J, with 9 bases in between. Per germline, CDR1 SNHLY and CDR2 FYNNEI. The CDR3, as DNA: TGTGCCAGCTCCCGGTTGTCCTACGAGCAGTACTTC. Translated: CASSRLSYEQYF.

V gene TRBV30 combines with J gene TRBJ2-7; maybe TRBD2 (7 bases). Germline CDR1 reads GTSNPN; CDR2 reads SVGIG (reference sequence). This CDR3 has 14 amino acids. V lost 5 bases, J lost 3 bases, and 17 bases lay in between. CDR3 coding DNA: TGTGCCTGGGACCAGGGGAGGGGATACTACGAGCAGTACTTC. Translating gives CAWDQGRGYYEQYF.

The V call is TRBV15, the J call TRBJ2-5; 8 bases are a match to TRBD2. Germline lookup yields CDR1 LNHNV and CDR2 YYDKDF (reference sequence). This CDR3 contains 16 residues. J lost 4 bases, V lost 0 bases, and 7 bases had no gene match. The CDR3 nucleotides are TGTGCCACCAGCAGAGAGGACCGTGCGGGGGGAGAGACCCAGTACTTC. Protein: CATSREDRAGGETQYF.

The chain recombines TRBV7-3 with TRBJ1-1; D unclear. The germline V gene encodes CDR1 SGHTA and CDR2 FQGTGA. The V and J ends lost 2 bases and 3 bases respectively, with 7 bases between them. This CDR3 has 13 residues. CDR3 loop: CASSLDGYTEAFF. Written as DNA, the CDR3 is TGTGCCAGCAGCTTAGACGGGTACACTGAAGCTTTCTTT.

The chain links TRBV28 to TRBJ1-5, with D unresolved. Trimming left V 6 bases short and J 1 base short, with 4 bases between. CDR1 and CDR2 (germline): MDHEN, SYDVKM. The CDR3 runs 12 residues. The CDR3 is CASSQSNQPQHF. CDR3 nucleotides: TGTGCCAGCAGCCAGAGCAATCAGCCCCAGCATTTT.

The chain uses TRBV5-4 and TRBJ2-5; possibly TRBD2 for D (5 bases). The CDR3 runs to 16 residues. With 4 bases removed from V and 0 bases from J, the gap between germline ends came to 16 bases. Germline V CDR1 and CDR2: SGHNT, YYREEE (reference sequence). This CDR3 reads CASSRKPSGYQETQYF. CDR3 DNA: TGTGCCAGCAGCAGAAAGCCATCGGGGTACCAAGAGACCCAGTACTTC.

The genes are TRBV7-8 and TRBJ1-2, with D hard to call. The CDR3 has 15 amino acids. Germline-derived CDR1 and CDR2 are SGHVS and FQNEAQ. V was shortened by 1 base and J by 2 bases, with 11 bases between the two germline ends. The CDR3 DNA sequence: TGTGCCAGCAGCTTAGACCGGGGATCGAACTATGGCTACACCTTC. This translates into CASSLDRGSNYGYTF.

The rearrangement uses TRBV7-2 and TRBJ1-5; D is possibly TRBD1 (6 bases). The CDR3 is 14 amino acids. The germline V gene encodes CDR1 SGHTA and CDR2 FQGNSA. V lost 8 bases and J lost 5, with 16 bases in between. This CDR3 reads CASSGGGIYQPQHF. The CDR3, as DNA: TGTGCCAGCTCCGGTGGGGGCATTTATCAGCCCCAGCATTTT.

V is TRBV28 and J is TRBJ1-3, with TRBD1 as a possible D gene (5 bases). The CDR3 length is 15 residues. The V and J ends lost 6 bases and 0 bases respectively, with 12 bases between them. Per the germline V gene, CDR1 is MDHEN and CDR2 is SYDVKM. Here the CDR3 DNA reads TGTGCCAGCAGGGCCCAGGGCTACTCTGGAAACACCATATATTTT. Translation: CASRAQGYSGNTIYF.

The rearrangement links TRBV7-8 to TRBJ1-4; D is unclear. The germline V gene encodes CDR1 SGHVS and CDR2 FQNEAQ. The CDR3 extends over 15 amino acids. The V and J ends lost 4 bases and 1 base respectively, with 10 bases between them. The CDR3 DNA follows: TGTGCCAGCAGCTCTGACCCGGGAACTAATGAAAAACTGTTTTTT. Residues: CASSSDPGTNEKLFF. The variable domain in full, with the rest retrieved from reference TRBV7-8 and TRBJ1-4, is GAGVSQSPRYKVAKRGQDVALRCDPISGHVSLFWYQQALGQGPEFLTYFQNEAQLDKSGLPSDRFFAERPEGSVSTLKIQRTQQEDSAVYLCASSSDPGTNEKLFFGSGTQLSVL.

This chain links TRBV30 with TRBJ2-5, with 13 bases identical to TRBD2. Germline V gene sequence: CDR1 GTSNPN, CDR2 SVGIG (reference sequence). The CDR3 sequence is 15 residues long. J was trimmed by 4 bases and V by 3 bases; bases with no gene match: 5. The CDR3 sequence is CAWSGTSGKGETQYF. DNA of the CDR3: TGTGCCTGGAGCGGGACTAGCGGGAAAGGAGAGACCCAGTACTTC.

The gene calls are TRBV7-9 and TRBJ2-5; 10 bases align to TRBD1. This CDR3 contains 16 residues. The J segment lost 2 bases and the V segment lost 5 bases, leaving 8 bases of the junction unmatched. CDR1 is SEHNR, CDR2 FQNEAQ, per germline (reference sequence). The CDR3 spells CASSLGTGAKQETQYF. CDR3 DNA sequence: TGTGCCAGCAGCCTCGGGACAGGGGCGAAACAAGAGACCCAGTACTTC.

This sequence joins TRBV28 and TRBJ2-3; TRBD2 matches at 12 bases. J lost 4 bases, V lost 5 bases, and 10 bases had no gene match. The germline V gene has CDR1 MDHEN and CDR2 SYDVKM. The CDR3 is 17 amino acids. The chain's CDR3 is CASSPTLLAGGPDTQYF. The CDR3 DNA follows: TGTGCCAGCAGTCCGACCCTACTAGCGGGGGGCCCAGATACGCAGTATTTT.

This clone was observed a handful of times. The chain uses TRBV9 and TRBJ2-2; 16 positions agree with TRBD2. Germline lookup yields CDR1 SGDLS and CDR2 YYNGEE. V lost 3 bases, J lost 4 bases, and 9 bases stayed unmatched. The CDR3 covers 19 residues. DNA for the CDR3: TGTGCCAGCAGCGATGTGGGACTAGCGGGAGGGGGTGTCACCGGGGAGCTGTTTTTT. It is translated as CASSDVGLAGGGVTGELFF.